Listed below are T cell receptor beta chains from one sample, sequenced in a study of yellow fever vaccine responses in identical twins. TCRdb recomputed calls from the RT-PCR reads with MiXCR, one row per CDR3 protein. The table has 35,000 or so distinct CDR3 sequences, about 61% seen once. The sample here was T cells from blood (PBMCs), unsorted or a sorted subset (not recorded which), taken before or after yellow fever vaccination (not recorded which). The receptors shown here come from a woman aged 18-30 years who received the yellow fever vaccine. The CDR3 runs from the conserved cysteine through the conserved F or W. The D gene is left open where the match is weak. Some rows mark clone size as missing; the rest say once, few, many or name a class of expanded clone.

CDR3 length: 13; J gene: TRBJ2-5; D gene: -; clone size: few; V gene: TRBV2; CDR3 DNA: TGTGCCAGCAAAAGGACAGTACAAGAGACCCAGTACTTC; CDR3 protein: CASKRTVQETQYF
CDR3 length: 14; J gene: TRBJ2-1; D gene: -; clone size: -; V gene: TRBV11-1; CDR3 DNA: TGTGCCAGCAGCCCTCTCAGCAGTTACAATGAGCAGTTCTTC; CDR3 protein: CASSPLSSYNEQFF
CDR3 length: 15; J gene: TRBJ2-2; D gene: -; clone size: -; V gene: TRBV6-1; CDR3 DNA: TGTGCCAGCAGAGCTTCAGCATTGGAGGCTGGGGAGCTGTTTTTT; CDR3 protein: CASRASALEAGELFF
CDR3 length: 14; J gene: TRBJ2-2; D gene: -; clone size: -; V gene: TRBV11-2; CDR3 DNA: TGTGCCAGCAGCTTCTATACGGACACCGGGGAGCTGTTTTTT; CDR3 protein: CASSFYTDTGELFF
CDR3 length: 14; J gene: TRBJ2-2; D gene: TRBD2; clone size: -; V gene: TRBV7-9; CDR3 DNA: TGTGCCAGCAGCTTGTCAGCGGGAACCGGGGAGCTGTTTTTT; CDR3 protein: CASSLSAGTGELFF
CDR3 length: 15; J gene: TRBJ2-5; D gene: TRBD2; clone size: -; V gene: TRBV6-1; CDR3 DNA: TGTGCCAGCAGTGAAGGATCTAGCGGTAAAGAGACCCAGTACTTC; CDR3 protein: CASSEGSSGKETQYF
CDR3 length: 15; J gene: TRBJ1-6; D gene: TRBD1; clone size: -; V gene: TRBV11-1; CDR3 DNA: TGTGCCAGCAGCGCGCTGACAGGGGCTAATTCACCCCTCCACTTT; CDR3 protein: CASSALTGANSPLHF
CDR3 length: 13; J gene: TRBJ2-3; D gene: TRBD1; clone size: -; V gene: TRBV18; CDR3 DNA: TGTGCCAGCTCACCCGACAGGGCAGATACGCAGTATTTT; CDR3 protein: CASSPDRADTQYF
CDR3 length: 14; J gene: TRBJ2-1; D gene: TRBD2; clone size: few; V gene: TRBV7-6; CDR3 DNA: TGTGCCAGCAGCTTAGCACTAGCGAGCGATGAGCAGTTCTTC; CDR3 protein: CASSLALASDEQFF
CDR3 length: 17; J gene: TRBJ1-3; D gene: TRBD1; clone size: once; V gene: TRBV20-1; CDR3 DNA: TGCAGTGCTAGAGATTTCCCCGACAGGGTAACTGGAAACACCATATATTTT; CDR3 protein: CSARDFPDRVTGNTIYF
CDR3 length: 14; J gene: TRBJ1-1; D gene: -; clone size: -; V gene: TRBV11-1; CDR3 DNA: TGTGCCAGCAGGACGGGACACATGAACACTGAAGCTTTCTTT; CDR3 protein: CASRTGHMNTEAFF
CDR3 length: 12; J gene: TRBJ2-1; D gene: -; clone size: -; V gene: TRBV20-1; CDR3 DNA: TGCAGACAGGATTCCTCCTACAATGAGCAGTTCTTC; CDR3 protein: CRQDSSYNEQFF
CDR3 length: 15; J gene: TRBJ2-1; D gene: TRBD2; clone size: -; V gene: TRBV11-2; CDR3 DNA: TGTGCCAGCAGCTCCGTAGCGGGAGAGGTTAATGAGCAGTTCTTC; CDR3 protein: CASSSVAGEVNEQFF
CDR3 length: 15; J gene: TRBJ1-5; D gene: -; clone size: -; V gene: TRBV6-5; CDR3 DNA: TGTGCCAGCAGTTACGTGGGGGAAGGACATCAGCCCCAGCATTTT; CDR3 protein: CASSYVGEGHQPQHF
CDR3 length: 16; J gene: TRBJ1-2; D gene: -; clone size: -; V gene: TRBV29-1; CDR3 DNA: TGCAGCGTTGAAGCTGCGGGAAGGGGGGCTCCTCGGGGCTACACCTTC; CDR3 protein: CSVEAAGRGAPRGYTF
CDR3 length: 15; J gene: TRBJ1-1; D gene: TRBD1; clone size: -; V gene: TRBV11-1; CDR3 DNA: TGTGCCAGCACGGGGACAGGGGGCGCGGGGACTGAAGCTTTCTTT; CDR3 protein: CASTGTGGAGTEAFF
CDR3 length: 14; J gene: TRBJ1-4; D gene: -; clone size: -; V gene: TRBV27; CDR3 DNA: TGTGCCAGCAGTTTCCGACAGAGAAATGAAAAACTGTTTTTT; CDR3 protein: CASSFRQRNEKLFF
CDR3 length: 13; J gene: TRBJ1-5; D gene: -; clone size: few; V gene: TRBV7-4; CDR3 DNA: TGTGCCGTACCTAGGGGGGCTAGACAGCCCCAGCATTTT; CDR3 protein: CAVPRGARQPQHF
CDR3 length: 12; J gene: TRBJ2-3; D gene: TRBD1; clone size: -; V gene: TRBV4-1; CDR3 DNA: TGCGCCAGCAGCCACGGCCGGGACAGGTGGTATTTT; CDR3 protein: CASSHGRDRWYF
CDR3 length: 12; J gene: TRBJ1-5; D gene: -; clone size: -; V gene: TRBV20-1; CDR3 DNA: TGCAGTGCTAGGTATAGCAATCAGCCCCAGCATTTT; CDR3 protein: CSARYSNQPQHF
CDR3 length: 15; J gene: TRBJ2-6; D gene: TRBD1; clone size: few; V gene: TRBV27; CDR3 DNA: TGTGCCAGCAGTAAGACAGGGACCGGGGCCAACGTCCTGACTTTC; CDR3 protein: CASSKTGTGANVLTF
CDR3 length: 16; J gene: TRBJ1-5; D gene: -; clone size: -; V gene: TRBV6-2/TRBV6-3; CDR3 DNA: TGTGCCAGCAGTTACTCTGGGACATTTAATAATCAGCCCCAGCATTTT; CDR3 protein: CASSYSGTFNNQPQHF
CDR3 length: 16; J gene: TRBJ2-1; D gene: TRBD2; clone size: -; V gene: TRBV3-1; CDR3 DNA: TGTGCCAGCAGCCAAGATTGGGGCGGGAGGAACAATGAGCAGTTCTTC; CDR3 protein: CASSQDWGGRNNEQFF
CDR3 length: 12; J gene: TRBJ2-1; D gene: TRBD1; clone size: -; V gene: TRBV6-5; CDR3 DNA: TGTGCCAGCAGATACTTACAGGGGGGACAGTTCTTC; CDR3 protein: CASRYLQGGQFF
CDR3 length: 15; J gene: TRBJ2-1; D gene: -; clone size: -; V gene: TRBV11-2; CDR3 DNA: TGTGCCAGCAGCCGCGGTGGCGGGACCCGATCCGAGCAGTTCTTC; CDR3 protein: CASSRGGGTRSEQFF
CDR3 length: 15; J gene: TRBJ1-1; D gene: -; clone size: -; V gene: TRBV4-1; CDR3 DNA: TGCGCCAGCAGGGTAACGGGACCAATGAACACTGAAGCTTTCTTT; CDR3 protein: CASRVTGPMNTEAFF
CDR3 length: 14; J gene: TRBJ1-1; D gene: -; clone size: -; V gene: TRBV2; CDR3 DNA: TGTGCCAGCAGTGAAGCTGAGGCGGACCCCGAAGCTTTCTTT; CDR3 protein: CASSEAEADPEAFF
CDR3 length: 14; J gene: TRBJ1-1; D gene: -; clone size: -; V gene: TRBV6-1; CDR3 DNA: TGTGCCAGCAGCTGGGGCCCTACGAACACTGAAGCTTTCTTT; CDR3 protein: CASSWGPTNTEAFF
CDR3 length: 12; J gene: TRBJ2-3; D gene: -; clone size: few; V gene: TRBV14; CDR3 DNA: TGTGCCAGCAGCCAAGATCGAGGTACGCAGTATTTT; CDR3 protein: CASSQDRGTQYF
CDR3 length: 14; J gene: TRBJ1-2; D gene: -; clone size: -; V gene: TRBV4-1; CDR3 DNA: TGCGCCAGCAGCCAAGAAGGGATCCCTAGTGGCTACACCTTC; CDR3 protein: CASSQEGIPSGYTF
CDR3 length: 15; J gene: TRBJ1-5; D gene: -; clone size: -; V gene: TRBV9; CDR3 DNA: TGTGCCAGCAGCGTAGGAACTGTCCCCAATCAGCCCCAGCATTTT; CDR3 protein: CASSVGTVPNQPQHF
CDR3 length: 15; J gene: TRBJ1-1; D gene: -; clone size: -; V gene: TRBV6-2/TRBV6-3; CDR3 DNA: TGTGCCAGCAGTTACGGCGGTCGTAAGAACACTGAAGCTTTCTTT; CDR3 protein: CASSYGGRKNTEAFF
CDR3 length: 15; J gene: TRBJ2-1; D gene: -; clone size: once; V gene: TRBV2; CDR3 DNA: TGTGCCAGCAGTGTTAGTCCAAATTTTTACAATGAGCAGTTCTTC; CDR3 protein: CASSVSPNFYNEQFF
CDR3 length: 16; J gene: TRBJ1-2; D gene: -; clone size: few; V gene: TRBV15; CDR3 DNA: TGTGCCACCAGCAGAGCCGGGCCCCGGGGCGGCTATGGCTACACCTTC; CDR3 protein: CATSRAGPRGGYGYTF
CDR3 length: 16; J gene: TRBJ1-5; D gene: TRBD1; clone size: few; V gene: TRBV4-1; CDR3 DNA: TGCGCCAGCAGGGACCTGGGACAGGTGGGGAATCAGCCCCAGCATTTT; CDR3 protein: CASRDLGQVGNQPQHF
CDR3 length: 16; J gene: TRBJ1-1; D gene: -; clone size: few; V gene: TRBV7-6; CDR3 DNA: TGTGCCAGCAGCCAACTGGACCCCCAAGAGGACACTGAAGCTTTCTTT; CDR3 protein: CASSQLDPQEDTEAFF
CDR3 length: 14; J gene: TRBJ2-7; D gene: -; clone size: -; V gene: TRBV18; CDR3 DNA: TGTGCCAGCTCACCATCCCAGGGGATAGGCGAGCAGTACTTC; CDR3 protein: CASSPSQGIGEQYF
CDR3 length: 15; J gene: TRBJ1-6; D gene: TRBD1; clone size: -; V gene: TRBV28; CDR3 DNA: TGTGCCAGTAGAGATGCCAGGGGGTCTAATTCACCCCTCCACTTT; CDR3 protein: CASRDARGSNSPLHF
CDR3 length: 13; J gene: TRBJ1-5; D gene: -; clone size: -; V gene: TRBV7-6; CDR3 DNA: TGTGCCAGCACCAATAATAACCAGCAGCCCCAGCATTTT; CDR3 protein: CASTNNNQQPQHF
CDR3 length: 16; J gene: TRBJ1-6; D gene: -; clone size: few; V gene: TRBV20-1; CDR3 DNA: TGCAGTGCTAGAGATAGGAGGGGACCCTATAATTCACCCCTCCACTTT; CDR3 protein: CSARDRRGPYNSPLHF
CDR3 length: 12; J gene: TRBJ2-3; D gene: -; clone size: -; V gene: TRBV9; CDR3 DNA: TGTGCCAGCAGTCCCCATACAGATACGCAGTATTTT; CDR3 protein: CASSPHTDTQYF
CDR3 length: 15; J gene: TRBJ2-1; D gene: -; clone size: few; V gene: TRBV10-2; CDR3 DNA: TGCGCCAGCAGTGAGTGGTCTACCTCTAACAATGAGCAGTTCTTC; CDR3 protein: CASSEWSTSNNEQFF
CDR3 length: 14; J gene: TRBJ2-1; D gene: -; clone size: few; V gene: TRBV4-1; CDR3 DNA: TGCGCCAGCAGCCCGGAGGGCTGGGACAATGAGCAGTTCTTC; CDR3 protein: CASSPEGWDNEQFF
CDR3 length: 15; J gene: TRBJ2-1; D gene: TRBD1; clone size: -; V gene: TRBV29-1; CDR3 DNA: TGCAGCGTTGTCGGGGACAGGAGCTCCTACAATGAGCAGTTCTTC; CDR3 protein: CSVVGDRSSYNEQFF
CDR3 length: 18; J gene: TRBJ2-3; D gene: TRBD2; clone size: -; V gene: TRBV7-9; CDR3 DNA: TGTGCCAGCAGCCCAGGGAGACTAGCGACCCATCTCACAAATACGCAGTATTTT; CDR3 protein: CASSPGRLATHLTNTQYF